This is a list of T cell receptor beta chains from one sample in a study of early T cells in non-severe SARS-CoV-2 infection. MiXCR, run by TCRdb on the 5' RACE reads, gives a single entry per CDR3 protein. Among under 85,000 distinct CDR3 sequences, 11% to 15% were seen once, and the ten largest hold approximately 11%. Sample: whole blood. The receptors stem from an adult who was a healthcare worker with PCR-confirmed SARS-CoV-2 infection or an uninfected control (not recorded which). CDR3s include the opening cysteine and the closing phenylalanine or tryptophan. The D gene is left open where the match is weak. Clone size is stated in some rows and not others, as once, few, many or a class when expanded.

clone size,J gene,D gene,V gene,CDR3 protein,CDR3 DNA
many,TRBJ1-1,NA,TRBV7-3,CASSLMGTSNTEAFF,TGTGCCAGCAGCTTAATGGGGACATCGAACACTGAAGCTTTCTTT
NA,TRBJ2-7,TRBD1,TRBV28,CASRGAGQGADEQYF,TGTGCCAGCAGGGGTGCGGGACAGGGGGCCGACGAGCAGTACTTC
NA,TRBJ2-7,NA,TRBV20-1,CSAPNGQHYEQYF,TGCAGTGCTCCTAATGGGCAGCACTACGAGCAGTACTTC
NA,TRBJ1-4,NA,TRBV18,CASSPPYPGNEKLFF,TGTGCCAGCTCACCACCTTACCCAGGCAATGAAAAACTGTTTTTT
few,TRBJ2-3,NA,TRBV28,CASRMTAAKRDTQYF,TGTGCCAGCCGGATGACGGCGGCGAAAAGGGATACGCAGTATTTT
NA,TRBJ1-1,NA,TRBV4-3,CASSQDGGLAFF,TGCGCCAGCAGCCAAGATGGAGGGTTAGCTTTCTTT
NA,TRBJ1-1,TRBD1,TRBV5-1,CASSRNRGRVFTEAFF,TGCGCCAGCAGCCGGAACAGGGGGCGTGTATTCACTGAAGCTTTCTTT
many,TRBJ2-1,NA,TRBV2,CASITSSYNEQFF,TGTGCCAGCATTACTAGCTCCTACAATGAGCAGTTCTTC
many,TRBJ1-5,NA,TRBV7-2,CASSFRGLNQPQHF,TGTGCCAGCAGCTTTAGAGGTTTGAATCAGCCCCAGCATTTT
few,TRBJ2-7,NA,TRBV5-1,CASRSGQISYEQYF,TGCGCCAGCAGATCAGGCCAAATTTCCTACGAGCAGTACTTC
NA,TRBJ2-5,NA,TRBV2,CASTAGGLPETQYF,TGTGCCAGCACCGCAGGAGGGTTACCCGAGACCCAGTACTTC
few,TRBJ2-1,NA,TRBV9,CASSVAADYNEQFF,TGTGCCAGCAGCGTCGCGGCGGACTACAATGAGCAGTTCTTC
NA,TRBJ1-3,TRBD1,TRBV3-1,CASSRTGENGNTIYF,TGTGCCAGCAGCCGGACAGGGGAGAACGGAAACACCATATATTTT
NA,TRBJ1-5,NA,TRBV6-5,CASSPWGEAPPQHF,TGTGCCAGCAGCCCCTGGGGGGAGGCCCCGCCCCAGCATTTT
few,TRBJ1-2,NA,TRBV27,CASSLLPKFFYGYTF,TGTGCCAGCAGTTTATTGCCGAAGTTTTTCTATGGCTACACCTTC
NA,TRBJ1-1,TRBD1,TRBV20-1,CSAAGTGDTEAFF,TGCAGTGCCGCCGGGACAGGCGACACTGAAGCTTTCTTT
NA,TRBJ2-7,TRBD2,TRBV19,CASSATGGGEQYF,TGTGCCAGTAGTGCCACGGGGGGAGGCGAGCAGTACTTC
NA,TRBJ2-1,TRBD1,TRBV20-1,CSPLTGVGNEQFF,TGCAGCCCCCTAACAGGGGTTGGGAATGAGCAGTTCTTC
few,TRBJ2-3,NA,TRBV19,CASSMFSTDTQYF,TGTGCCAGTAGTATGTTCAGCACAGATACGCAGTATTTT
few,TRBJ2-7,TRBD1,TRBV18,CASSPSPGQHEQYF,TGTGCCAGCTCACCGTCTCCGGGACAGCACGAGCAGTACTTC
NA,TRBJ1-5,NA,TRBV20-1,CSAVSGQLSSQHF,TGCAGTGCCGTTTCAGGACAGCTTAGTTCCCAGCATTTT
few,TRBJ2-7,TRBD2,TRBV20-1,CSARDRFVTSGYEQYF,TGCAGTGCTAGAGATCGGTTCGTGACTAGCGGGTACGAGCAGTACTTC
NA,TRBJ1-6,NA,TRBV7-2,CASSSGGPLHF,TGTGCCAGCAGCAGCGGGGGTCCCCTCCACTTT